The 15 T cell receptor beta chains below were found in one sample sequenced in a study of shared clonotypes between healthy human individuals. The table came from immunoSEQ multiplex PCR; TCRdb's copy has only in-frame clones and leaves some out. The table has some 2,000,000 clones, approximately 94% seen once. The specimen was naive CD4+ T cells sorted from blood. Described subset: CD45RA+ positively selected. The receptor source for this set is a man between 18 and 35 years old in good health.

J is TRBJ2-2 and V is TRBV19; TRBD2 agrees at 7 bases. The CDR3 length is 16 residues. V lost 5 bases to trimming and J lost 1 base; unmatched junction nucleotides: 7. Germline loops: CDR1 LNHDA, CDR2 SQIVND (reference sequence). CDR3 nucleotides: TGTGCCAGTAGTGTCCAAGCGGGGCTGAACACCGGGGAGCTGTTTTTT. It is translated as CASSVQAGLNTGELFF.

Notes on this clone: In the same sample, other DNA sequences code for this CDR3. The V gene is TRBV4-2, the J gene TRBJ2-3, with 8 bases aligning to TRBD1. Germline V CDR1 and CDR2: LGHNA, YNFKEQ. The CDR3 has 15 amino acids. Trimming took 4 bases from V and 2 from J; bases not matched to a gene: 5. The CDR3 loop is CASSRAGGPTDTQYF. In DNA form, the CDR3 reads TGTGCCAGCAGCCGAGCAGGGGGCCCCACAGATACGCAGTATTTT.

V is TRBV7-2 and J is TRBJ2-7, with 7 bases lining up with TRBD2. The CDR3 runs 15 residues. Trimming cost V 6 bases and J 6 bases; bases outside gene matches: 14. Germline V gene sequence: CDR1 SGHTA, CDR2 FQGNSA. The CDR3 sequence is CASRGGDGDLREQYF. The CDR3 DNA reads TGTGCCAGCAGGGGGGGGGACGGAGACCTCCGCGAGCAGTACTTC.

The count of this clone is one. The chain has TRBV28 and TRBJ1-3; D is possibly TRBD1 (5 bases). This CDR3 has 15 amino acids. The V gene lost 7 bases and the J gene lost 1 base, with 14 bases spanning the gap. CDR1 and CDR2 from the germline V gene are MDHEN and SYDVKM. The CDR3 DNA reads as TGTGCCAGCAACTGGCAGGGTTTGTCTGGAAACACCATATATTTT. The encoded protein is CASNWQGLSGNTIYF.

This clone was recorded only once. The chain links TRBV9 to TRBJ2-4, with a weak D call TRBD2 (6 bases). Trimming removed 2 bases from V and 2 bases from J, with 8 bases in between. The CDR3 sequence is 14 residues long. Germline V gives CDR1 SGDLS, CDR2 YYNGEE. The CDR3 coding sequence is TGTGCCAGCAGCGTGGACTACACCAAAAACATTCAGTACTTC. Its translation is CASSVDYTKNIQYF. Based on the CDR3 plus reference TRBV9 and TRBJ2-4, the full variable domain is DSGVTQTPKHLITATGQRVTLRCSPRSGDLSVYWYQQSLDQGLQFLIQYYNGEERAKGNILERFSAQQFPDLHSELNLSSLELGDSALYFCASSVDYTKNIQYFGAGTRLSVL.

The V gene is TRBV7-2, the J gene TRBJ2-3; D is unclear. CDR3 size: 15 residues. Trimming took 0 bases from V and 2 from J, leaving 9 bases between them. Germline CDR1 is SGHTA and CDR2 is FQGNSA. The CDR3 reads CASSLALSFTDTQYF. The CDR3 bases are TGTGCCAGCAGCTTAGCATTATCTTTCACAGATACGCAGTATTTT. The full variable domain, in which reference TRBV7-2 and TRBJ2-3 provide the parts outside the CDR3, is GAGVSQSPSNKVTEKGKDVELRCDPISGHTALYWYRQSLGQGLEFLIYFQGNSAPDKSGLPSDRFSAERTGGSVSTLTIQRTQQEDSAVYLCASSLALSFTDTQYFGPGTRLTVL.

This clone was counted a single time. The V and J genes are TRBV5-1 and TRBJ2-1; D call uncertain. V shed 1 base and J shed 2 bases, with 10 bases lying between them. Germline V CDR1 and CDR2: SGHRS, YFSETQ. This CDR3 has 15 residues. CDR3 in amino acids: CASSLLPGTYNEQFF. The DNA of the CDR3 is TGCGCCAGCAGCTTGCTACCAGGAACCTACAATGAGCAGTTCTTC.

The genes are TRBV28 and TRBJ1-1, with 9 bases fitting TRBD1. In germline, CDR1 is MDHEN, CDR2 SYDVKM. J was trimmed by 3 bases and V by 4 bases; bases with no gene match: 15. This CDR3 has 18 residues. CDR3 nucleotides: TGTGCCAGCAGTTGGCCGGGACAGGGCGACCATAGGGACACTGAAGCTTTCTTT. Protein: CASSWPGQGDHRDTEAFF.

CDR3 coding DNA: TGCGCCAGCAGCCAAGAGGGCTTAACGAGAGGCGAGCAGTACTTC. Translation: CASSQEGLTRGEQYF. The genes are TRBV4-1 and TRBJ2-7; D not resolved. This CDR3 has 15 amino acids. Germline V CDR1 and CDR2: MGHRA, YSYEKL. Trimming removed 0 bases at V and 6 bases at J, with 15 bases between.

The chain has TRBV6-5 and TRBJ1-6; no clear D. V lost 5 bases to trimming and J lost 8 bases, with 10 bases between them. This CDR3 contains 13 residues. Germline CDR1 reads MNHEY; CDR2 reads SVGAGI. The CDR3: CASSPFEDSPLHF. The DNA of the CDR3 is TGTGCCAGCAGTCCTTTTGAGGATTCACCCCTCCACTTT.

The chain joins TRBV18 to TRBJ2-5; D call uncertain. Trimming cost V 0 bases and J 3 bases, with 23 bases left between them. The CDR3 is 19 residues long. Germline V gives CDR1 KGHSH, CDR2 LQKENI. CDR3 in amino acids: CASSPPVSSLEGDEETQYF. The CDR3 nucleotides are TGTGCCAGCTCACCACCGGTAAGCAGTTTGGAAGGTGACGAAGAGACCCAGTACTTC.

J is TRBJ1-4 and V is TRBV7-9; D is possibly TRBD1 (5 bases). V lost 1 base and J lost 7, with 13 bases in between. Germline V gene lookup returns CDR1 SEHNR and CDR2 FQNEAQ (reference sequence). The CDR3 has 15 amino acids. Written as DNA, the CDR3 is TGTGCCAGCAGCTTAGGGAGCCAGGGAAGTGAAAAACTGTTTTTT. Translated, it gives CASSLGSQGSEKLFF.

The chain links TRBV28 to TRBJ1-2; no firm D call. Germline lookup yields CDR1 MDHEN and CDR2 SYDVKM. The CDR3 is 12 amino acids. The V and J ends lost 4 bases and 8 bases respectively, with 11 bases between them. The DNA for the CDR3 is TGTGCCAGCAGTTCCCATACTTGGGGCTACACCTTC. This encodes CASSSHTWGYTF.

This clone was observed a single time. V is TRBV9 and J is TRBJ2-6, with TRBD1 matching 8 bases. The CDR3 covers 15 residues. Germline V gene lookup returns CDR1 SGDLS and CDR2 YYNGEE. V gave up 4 bases and J gave up 7 bases; unmatched junction bases: 7. The CDR3 loop is CASSPRTGYANVLTF. The CDR3 region has the DNA TGTGCCAGCAGCCCCAGGACAGGGTACGCCAACGTCCTGACTTTC.

The chain has TRBV9 and TRBJ1-2, with no clear D. Germline V gene lookup returns CDR1 SGDLS and CDR2 YYNGEE. This CDR3 has 14 residues. The V and J ends lost 2 bases and 3 bases respectively, with 11 bases between them. The CDR3 DNA is TGTGCCAGCAGCGTGGGAAATTTCGACTATGGCTACACCTTC. Its translation: CASSVGNFDYGYTF.